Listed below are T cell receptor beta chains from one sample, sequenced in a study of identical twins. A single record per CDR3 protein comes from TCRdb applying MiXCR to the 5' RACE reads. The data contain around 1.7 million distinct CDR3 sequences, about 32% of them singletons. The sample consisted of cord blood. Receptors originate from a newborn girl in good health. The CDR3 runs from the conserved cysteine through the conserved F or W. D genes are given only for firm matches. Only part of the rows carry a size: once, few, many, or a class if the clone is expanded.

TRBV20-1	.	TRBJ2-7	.	TGCAGTGCTAGCCTACAAGGAGGGGGTAGAAGAGGCGAGCAGTACTTC	CSASLQGGGRRGEQYF
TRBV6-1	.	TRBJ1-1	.	TGTGCCAGCAGTGAAGCTCACGGGCGGAACACTGAAGCTTTCTTT	CASSEAHGRNTEAFF
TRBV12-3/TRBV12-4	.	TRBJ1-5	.	TGTGCCAGCAGTTTAAGGGGTTCTAAGAGCAATCAGCCCCAGCATTTT	CASSLRGSKSNQPQHF
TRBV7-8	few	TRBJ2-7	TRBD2	TGTGCCAGCAGCGTTAGCGGGGGGAGCTCCTACGAGCAGTACTTC	CASSVSGGSSYEQYF
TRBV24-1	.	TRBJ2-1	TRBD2	TGTGCCACCAGTGACTCTCGGGGGGGAGTCCGGCAGTTCTTC	CATSDSRGGVRQFF
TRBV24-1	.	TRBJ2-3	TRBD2	TGTGCCACCAGTGATCCGGGACTAGCAGATACGCAGTATTTT	CATSDPGLADTQYF
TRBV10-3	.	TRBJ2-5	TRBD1	TGTGCCATCAGCCCCACGGGACAGCAAGAGACCCAGTACTTC	CAISPTGQQETQYF
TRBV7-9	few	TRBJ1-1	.	TGTGCCAGCAGCTTAATTAGGCAGAACACTGAAGCTTTCTTT	CASSLIRQNTEAFF
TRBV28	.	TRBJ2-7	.	TGTGCCAGCAGCCCTAGGGTCCACGAGCAGTACTTC	CASSPRVHEQYF
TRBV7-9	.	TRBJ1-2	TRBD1	TGTGCCAGCAGCGGAACAGGGGTAATGGGATATGGCTACACCTTC	CASSGTGVMGYGYTF
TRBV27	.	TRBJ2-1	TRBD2	TGTGCCAGCAGTTTAAGAGTTAGCGGGGGTCAGTTCTTC	CASSLRVSGGQFF
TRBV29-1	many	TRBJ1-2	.	TGCAGCGTTGACGAGGGTGGCTACACCTTC	CSVDEGGYTF
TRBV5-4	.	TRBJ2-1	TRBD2	TGTGCCAGCAGCTTGACTCGACTAGCGGGAGGTCAGTTAATGGATGAGCAGTTCTTC	CASSLTRLAGGQLMDEQFF
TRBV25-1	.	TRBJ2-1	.	TGTGCCAGCAACGAAGGAGGGGGATTGAGGCCTGATGAGCAGTTCTTC	CASNEGGGLRPDEQFF
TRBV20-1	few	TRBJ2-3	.	TGCAGTGCCTTAGGGACGGGGGTCCTTAGCACAGATACGCAGTATTTT	CSALGTGVLSTDTQYF
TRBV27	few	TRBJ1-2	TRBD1	TGTGCCAGCAGTTTTTTAGGACAGGGGGCTGGCTATGGCTACACCTTC	CASSFLGQGAGYGYTF
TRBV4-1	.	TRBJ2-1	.	TGCGCCAGCAGTCAGTACTACAATGAGCAGTTCTTC	CASSQYYNEQFF
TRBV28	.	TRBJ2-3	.	TGTGCCAGCAAGGATTCTGGCACTAGCACAGATACGCAGTATTTT	CASKDSGTSTDTQYF
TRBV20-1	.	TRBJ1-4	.	TGCGGTGGGGGAACTAATGAAAAACCGTTTTTT	CGGGTNEKPFF
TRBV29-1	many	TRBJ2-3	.	TGCAGCGTTGGAGGGTATACAGATACGCAGTATTTT	CSVGGYTDTQYF
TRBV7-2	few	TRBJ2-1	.	TGTGCCAGCAGCTTAGGAGTGGGTGCCTACAATGAGCAGTTCTTC	CASSLGVGAYNEQFF
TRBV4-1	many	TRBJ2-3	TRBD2	TGCGCCAGCAGCCAAGATCTAGCGGGGGGCACAGATACGCAGTATTTT	CASSQDLAGGTDTQYF
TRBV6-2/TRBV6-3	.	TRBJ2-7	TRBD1	TGTGCCAGCAGTTTCACCCCGGACAGGGCCTACGAGCAGTACTTC	CASSFTPDRAYEQYF
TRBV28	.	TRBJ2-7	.	TGTGCCAGCAGTTCCGGGACTTTCCAATACGAGCAGTACTTC	CASSSGTFQYEQYF
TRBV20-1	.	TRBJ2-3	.	TGCAGTGCTAAAACAGTTTCTACGACAGATACGCAGTATTTT	CSAKTVSTTDTQYF
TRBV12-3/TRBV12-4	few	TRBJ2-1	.	TGTGCCAGCAGTTTATGGCCCCCGGCCGTGGGCAATGAGCAGTTCTTC	CASSLWPPAVGNEQFF
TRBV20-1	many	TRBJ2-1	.	TGCAGTGCTAGACGGGGCCACTCCTACAATGAGCAGTTCTTC	CSARRGHSYNEQFF
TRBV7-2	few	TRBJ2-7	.	TGTGCCAGCAGCTTATGGATTGTAGCGATCCACGAGCAGTACTTC	CASSLWIVAIHEQYF
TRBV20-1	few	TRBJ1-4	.	TGCAGTGGCCACCCCGGGGGTTATGAAAAACTGTTTTTT	CSGHPGGYEKLFF
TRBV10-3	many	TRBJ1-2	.	TGTGCCATCAGTGGTGGACAAAACTATGGCTACACCTTC	CAISGGQNYGYTF
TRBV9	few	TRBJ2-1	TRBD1	TGTGCCAGCAGCGACGGGGCAGGGGGTTCCTACAATGAGCAGTTCTTC	CASSDGAGGSYNEQFF
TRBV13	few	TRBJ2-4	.	TGTGCCAGCAGCCCGGATCGGTGGGGGCCAGTTTCCTACAATGAGCAGTACTTC	CASSPDRWGPVSYNEQYF
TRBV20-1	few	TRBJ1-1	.	TGCAGTGTTAAGCCGGGACGGCTGAACACTGAAGCTTTCTTT	CSVKPGRLNTEAFF
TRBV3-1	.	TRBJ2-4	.	TGTGCCAGCAGCCCCCTCGGGAACGCTCAGTACTTC	CASSPLGNAQYF
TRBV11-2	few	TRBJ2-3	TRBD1	TGTGCCAGCAGCTCCCTCCGGGACAGGGGGAGAGATACGCAGTATTTT	CASSSLRDRGRDTQYF
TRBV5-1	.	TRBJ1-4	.	TGCGCCAGCAGCTTGCGAGGCCCTCCTAATGAAAAACTGTTTTTT	CASSLRGPPNEKLFF
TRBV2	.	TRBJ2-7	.	TGTGCCAGCAGTGAAGGCAGCGTTTACCTCTCCTACGATCAGTACTTC	CASSEGSVYLSYDQYF
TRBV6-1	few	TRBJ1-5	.	TGTGCCAGCAGTGTGGGACCTCGAAGGAATCAGCCCCAGCATTTT	CASSVGPRRNQPQHF
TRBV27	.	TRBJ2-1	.	TGTGCCAGCAGTCCGGGACCCTTATCGTACAATGAGCAGTTCTTC	CASSPGPLSYNEQFF
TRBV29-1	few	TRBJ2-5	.	TGCAGCGTTGACGATACAGGGTACGGAGAGACCCAGTACTTC	CSVDDTGYGETQYF
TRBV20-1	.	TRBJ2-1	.	TGCAGTGCTAAGCGGAATGAGCAGTTCTTC	CSAKRNEQFF
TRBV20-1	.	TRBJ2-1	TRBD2	TGCAATGCTAGAGGACTAGCTGACAATGAGCAGTTCTTC	CNARGLADNEQFF
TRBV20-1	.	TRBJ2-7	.	TGCAGTGCCCAAAAGGGGGCCTACGAGCAGTACTTC	CSAQKGAYEQYF
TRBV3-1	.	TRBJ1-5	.	TGTGCCAGCAGCCAAGGGCAGCGGGATCAGCCCCAGCATTTT	CASSQGQRDQPQHF
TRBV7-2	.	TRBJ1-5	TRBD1	TGTGCCAGCACCCGGGACAGGGGAGGTCAGCCCCAGCATTTT	CASTRDRGGQPQHF
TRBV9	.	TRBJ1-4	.	TGTGCCAGCAGCCGAGGTCGGGCAACTAATGAAAAACTGTTTTTT	CASSRGRATNEKLFF
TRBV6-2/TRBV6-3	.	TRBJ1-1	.	TGTGCCAGCAGCCAACCCCAGGGTCCAGCTTTCTTT	CASSQPQGPAFF
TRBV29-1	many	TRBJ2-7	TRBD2	TGCAGCGCCCAGCGGGAGGGAACCTACGAGCAGTACTTC	CSAQREGTYEQYF
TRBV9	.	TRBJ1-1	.	TGTGCCAGCAGCCCTACTTCAGGGCGTCGAGCCACTGAAGCTTTCTTT	CASSPTSGRRATEAFF
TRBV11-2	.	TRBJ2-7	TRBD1	TGTGCCAGCAGCATCAATCCGGGACAGCTTTACGAGCAGTACTTC	CASSINPGQLYEQYF